This T cell receptor (beta chain) was documented in a study of metastatic and nonmetastatic thyroid tumors. The overall study: Both malignant and benign thyroid patients supplied peripheral blood and tumor or nodule tissue samples, across which the repertoires of these patients were then compared. Whole-study results and caveats: Within blood and tumor, benign nodules reportedly had significantly lower TCR beta diversity than malignant thyroid tumors did.

V lost 10 bases and J lost 7, with 14 bases in between. The CDR3 totals 13 residues. Germline assignment: CDR1 SNHLY and CDR2 FYNNEI. This clone was counted ten times or more. Its target is unknown. Each patient went into thyroid surgery without having received any treatment. Methods used by the authors: Across clinicopathological groups, CDR3 differences served as the basis for building a distant-metastasis classifier for papillary thyroid cancer. Using MiXCR, TCRdb reanalyzed the PCR reads. The V and J calls and clone size are TCRdb's, not the authors'. The sample comprises about 92,000 clones, more than 13% of which are singletons, and 3.6% rests with the top ten.

V and J are TRBV2 and TRBJ1-6; D might be TRBD1 (5 bases). The sequence came from a female donor with papillary thyroid cancer or a benign thyroid nodule (not recorded which). Some clones in this sample may be carry-over from other donors' samples. Specimen: blood. CDR3 protein: CATHTGGNSPLHF. CDR3 bases: TGTGCCACCCACACAGGAGGCAATTCACCCCTCCACTTT.